The present T cell receptor (beta chain) was sequenced within a study of T cell responses to AZD1222 COVID-19 vaccine (dated by TCRdb to about 2021). About the study as a whole: AZD1222 recipients whose second dose came at about 4 weeks and those whose second dose came at about 12 weeks were combined into one group, since spike-specific TCR depth and breadth did not differ between the two schedules. Trial participants were enrolled by age into subgroups of 18-55, 56-69 and 70-plus years, and around 150, 28 and 57 TCR-sequenced participants, respectively, were included in these subgroups. A total of about 230 trial participants underwent TCR sequencing, of whom about 200 received two doses of AZD1222 and some 26 received two doses of the MenACWY control vaccine. Study-wide conclusions, independent of this receptor: CD4 TCRs associated with the vaccine covered the entire spike protein, and the dominant responses were in regions 160-218 and 743-854. Conclusions about previously exposed vaccinees are limited, since just six or seven AZD1222 recipients were seropositive for SARS-CoV-2 at baseline. A significant rise in spike-specific TCR breadth and depth was observed after two AZD1222 doses relative to day 0 and relative to MenACWY recipients. Nearly half of unique spike-specific TCRs reportedly recognized epitopes outside regions mutated in the B.1.351 and B.1.1.7 variants. Most participants were white British and females outnumbered males, and the authors suggested that clonal diversity may have been underestimated. Because no day 14 peak-response samples were available, the repertoires could be characterized only after the peak T cell response. The 56-69-year group was small, and its depth increase did not reach significance, likely because of low power.

V sheds 5 bases and J sheds 1 base, leaving 14 bases between their ends. Counted from cysteine to phenylalanine, this CDR3 has 15 amino acids. Only the CDR3 portion is preserved as DNA: 45 bases, with reading frame beginning at the first base. The germline V gene supplies CDR1 MDHEN and CDR2 SYDVKM. The CDR3 regions of human TCRbeta chains were analyzed by immunosequencing. For the original study's pipeline: TCRs in the repertoires were compared against a reference library of SARS-CoV-2-specific TCRs that had been generated with the MIRA antigen-specificity platform. Breadth was defined as the fraction of unique TCRs that were SARS-CoV-2-associated. Depth was defined as the fraction of total T cells that were SARS-CoV-2-associated. Each spike-specific TCR was assigned to its reactive spike region and to a CD4 or CD8 class using the MIRA data. Log10-transformed breadth and depth values were compared by one-way ANOVA with Sidak's multiple comparisons tests. Sourced from immuneACCESS, this table was stored by TCRdb with only in-frame sequences that have V and J called. A share of the clones is absent; for the studies checked, an unresolved V gene accounts for under half, and the remainder has no known explanation. That table gives V, J and clone size, and the DNA gave D and trimming. A total of 150,000 or so clones appear in this sample, less than 95% of them only once. The biggest ten clones account for about 4.4% of the sample.

This clone was seen a single time. There is no known antigen for this receptor. Nothing much larger sits one base from this clone, and base qualities are not available. The time point label of this sample denotes: baseline before first vaccination. Samples from vaccinated people were obtained from the UK trials COV001 and COV002, which included a single-blind randomized controlled phase 2/3 trial of AZD1222 (ChAdOx1 nCoV-19) in healthy adults. Trial participant PBMC samples were collected at day 0 and day 28 after the second dose for TCRbeta chain sequencing. The sequence joins TRBV28 to TRBJ1-2, with the identity of the D gene unclear. This TCR was sampled from an adult in good health. Material: peripheral blood, obtained on day 0 of AZD1222 vaccination. The CDR3 region has the sequence CASSPVQLYNYGYTF. The sequenced DNA is TGTGCCAGCAGTCCCGTCCAGCTCTATAACTATGGCTACACCTTC.